The subject of this entry is one T cell receptor (beta chain). Clones were sequenced by immunoSEQ multiplex PCR, and TCRdb holds only the in-frame ones, with some missing. The top ten clones hold 10% to 13% of a sample with around 150,000 clones, approximately 89% of them seen once. This record comes from a study of cytomegalovirus exposure and HLA in healthy donors. The length of the CDR3 is 15 residues. The V gene's germline CDR1 is SEHNR and CDR2 FQNEAQ (reference sequence). The V end was cut by 5 bases, the J end by 5 bases, with 19 bases between. The receptor's source is a woman younger than 30 in good health and CMV-seropositive. The sample comprised PBMCs. The chain recombines TRBV7-9 with TRBJ2-7, with D possibly being TRBD1 (6 bases). CDR3 residues: CASSPYQTRTDEQYF. The CDR3 region has the DNA TGTGCCAGCAGCCCTTACCAAACTCGGACAGACGAGCAGTACTTC. The full variable domain, completed using reference TRBV7-9 and TRBJ2-7, is DTGVSQNPRHKITKRGQNVTFRCDPISEHNRLYWYRQTLGQGPEFLTYFQNEAQLEKSRLLSDRFSAERPKGSFSTLEIQRTEQGDSAMYLCASSPYQTRTDEQYFGPGTRLTVT.